The 21 T cell receptor beta chains reported below all come from one sample, sequenced in a study of blood T cells in healthy people across ages. Through a sample-barcoded 5' primer and a J-beta primer mix, a second PCR was run for 7 to 11 cycles. One entry per CDR3 protein, called by TCRdb with MiXCR from the 5' RACE reads. Among roughly 800,000 distinct CDR3 sequences listed, 55% to 70% were seen once. Input material: blood. The source is a man aged 25-45 years in good health.

The chain has TRBV6-2 or TRBV6-3 and TRBJ1-5; D gene ambiguous. Trimming took off 5 bases at V and 2 bases at J, with 13 bases between the two ends. This CDR3 contains 15 residues. Germline CDR1 is MNHEY and CDR2 is SVGEGT. The CDR3 sequence is CASSRTALGNQPQHF. As DNA, the CDR3 is TGTGCCAGCAGTCGGACGGCCCTCGGCAATCAGCCCCAGCATTTT.

In this sample, this clonotype turned up once. The chain carries TRBV12-3 or TRBV12-4 and TRBJ2-5; 7 bases fit TRBD1. The CDR3 contains 13 residues. J lost 4 bases, V lost 5 bases, and 4 bases had no gene match. This chain's CDR3 is CASSRGQAETQYF. The CDR3 bases are TGTGCCAGCAGTCGCGGACAGGCAGAGACCCAGTACTTC.

The CDR3 region is CASMQNTGELFF. DNA for the CDR3: TGTGCCAGCATGCAAAACACCGGGGAGCTGTTTTTT. The chain links TRBV6-2 or TRBV6-3 to TRBJ2-2; D unclear. Trimming cost V 7 bases and J 2 bases, with 5 bases left between them. CDR1 and CDR2 (germline): MNHEY, SVGEGT. This CDR3 is built from 12 residues.

V gene TRBV9 combines with J gene TRBJ2-5, with D hard to call. Germline V gene sequence: CDR1 SGDLS, CDR2 YYNGEE. The CDR3 totals 14 residues. V was trimmed by 0 bases and J by 0 bases, leaving 6 bases between them. Written as DNA, the CDR3 is TGTGCCAGCAGCGTAGACGTCAACCAAGAGACCCAGTACTTC. This codes for CASSVDVNQETQYF.

The rearrangement uses TRBV30 and TRBJ2-7; 11 bases are a match to TRBD2. From germline, CDR1 is GTSNPN and CDR2 SVGIG (reference sequence). The J segment lost 2 bases and the V segment lost 8 bases, leaving 2 bases of the junction unmatched. CDR3 length: 12 residues. CDR3 in DNA: TGTGCCGGACTAGCGGGTCCCTACGAGCAGTACTTC. The encoded protein is CAGLAGPYEQYF.

The chain links TRBV14 to TRBJ1-1, with D hard to call. Germline V lookup: CDR1 SGHDN, CDR2 FVKESK. There are 13 residues in the CDR3. V was cut by 1 base and J by 4 bases, with 7 bases left in between. The CDR3 loop reads CASSQGSITEAFF. CDR3 nucleotides: TGTGCCAGCAGCCAAGGTTCTATCACTGAAGCTTTCTTT.

The rearrangement uses TRBV2 and TRBJ2-1, with D possibly TRBD2 on 5 matching bases. CDR3 size: 14 residues. Per germline, CDR1 SNHLY and CDR2 FYNNEI. V was pared by 3 bases and J by 0 bases, with 6 bases between. In DNA, the CDR3 is TGTGCCAGCAGTGAGGACTCCTCCTACAATGAGCAGTTCTTC. Translating gives CASSEDSSYNEQFF.

This clonotype was found many times. The genes are TRBV4-2 and TRBJ2-7; D may be TRBD2 (5 bases). Between the trimmed V and J ends, which lost 5 bases and 3 bases, there was a span of 11 bases. Germline V lookup: CDR1 LGHNA, CDR2 YNFKEQ. This CDR3 contains 13 residues. The CDR3 DNA sequence: TGTGCCAGCAGCGAGGGAACGGACTACGAGCAGTACTTC. Translated: CASSEGTDYEQYF.

This chain joins TRBV4-3 and TRBJ2-5; D not resolved. The CDR3 is 14 residues long. V was pared by 7 bases and J by 11 bases, with 23 bases between. The germline V gene encodes CDR1 LGHNA and CDR2 YSLEER. CDR3 protein: CASNRESQYNEQYF. CDR3 nucleotide sequence: TGCGCCAGCAACCGAGAAAGCCAGTACAATGAGCAGTACTTC.

The chain couples TRBV20-1 to TRBJ1-6; D uncertain. Between the trimmed V and J ends, which lost 1 base and 8 bases, there was a span of 3 bases. CDR1 is DFQATT, CDR2 SNEGSKA, per germline (reference sequence). The CDR3 spans 11 residues. CDR3 in amino acids: CSARGDSPLHF. The CDR3 DNA reads TGCAGTGCTAGAGGGGATTCACCCCTCCACTTT.

Written as DNA, the CDR3 is TGCAGCGTGGAGACAGGGTCGTATGGCTACACCTTC. It is translated as CSVETGSYGYTF. The chain couples TRBV29-1 to TRBJ1-2, with 7 bases that match TRBD1. After removal of 6 bases from V and 5 bases from J, the junction contained 6 bases not matched to a gene. The CDR3 is 12 residues long. The V gene's germline CDR1 is SQVTM and CDR2 ANQGSEA.

This chain connects TRBV25-1 to TRBJ2-7; D is perhaps TRBD2 (6 bases). The CDR3 consists of 17 residues. Germline CDR1 is MGHDK and CDR2 is SYGVNS. Trimming took 5 bases from V and 9 from J, leaving 29 bases between them. This CDR3 reads CASSPRRERGLWSRQYF. Written as DNA, the CDR3 is TGTGCCAGCAGTCCGAGGAGGGAGAGGGGTTTGTGGTCAAGGCAGTACTTC.

The chain combines TRBV7-9 with TRBJ2-7, with 13 bases identical to TRBD2. This CDR3 has 16 amino acids. V was pared by 5 bases and J by 3 bases, with 7 bases of the junction left unmatched. Looked up from germline, CDR1 is SEHNR and CDR2 is FQNEAQ (reference sequence). The CDR3 DNA reads TGTGCCAGCAGCCCCAGAGGGACTAGCGGGAACTACGAGCAGTACTTC. This translates into CASSPRGTSGNYEQYF.

V and J are TRBV12-3 or TRBV12-4 and TRBJ2-5; D is unclear. CDR3 length: 18 amino acids. Trimming removed 4 bases from V and 5 bases from J, with 26 bases in between. This CDR3 reads CASSSTSKTFAVKETQYF. The CDR3 DNA sequence: TGTGCCAGCAGTTCGACCTCCAAGACCTTCGCAGTTAAGGAGACCCAGTACTTC.

This chain connects TRBV24-1 to TRBJ2-3, with a weak D call TRBD2 (5 bases). The germline V and J ends were trimmed by 3 bases and 7 bases, with 16 bases remaining between them. The CDR3 sequence is 15 residues long. Per the germline V gene, CDR1 is KGHDR and CDR2 is SFDVKD. DNA of the CDR3: TGTGCCACCAGTGATGCCCGGTTCGGGGATCATACGCAGTATTTT. The encoded protein is CATSDARFGDHTQYF.

This sequence joins TRBV20-1 and TRBJ1-1; D gene ambiguous. Germline V gene sequence: CDR1 DFQATT, CDR2 SNEGSKA (reference sequence). With 0 bases removed from V and 0 bases from J, the gap between germline ends came to 14 bases. The CDR3 sequence is 16 residues long. CDR3 in amino acids: CSARDLGLGLNTEAFF. For the CDR3, the DNA is TGCAGTGCTAGAGATCTTGGATTGGGATTGAACACTGAAGCTTTCTTT.

This clonotype was observed a single time. The chain recombines TRBV25-1 with TRBJ2-4; D assignment may be TRBD1 or TRBD2 (6 bases each). CDR1 is MGHDK and CDR2 is SYGVNS in the germline V gene. CDR3 length: 15 amino acids. V was cut by 5 bases and J by 7 bases, with 18 bases left in between. The CDR3 here is CASSLGAGAGNIQYF. The CDR3 DNA sequence: TGTGCCAGCAGTCTCGGGGCAGGGGCGGGGAACATTCAGTACTTC.

The chain employs TRBV29-1 and TRBJ2-5; D gene ambiguous. The CDR3 is made up of 12 amino acids. Germline lookup yields CDR1 SQVTM and CDR2 ANQGSEA. The V end lost 5 bases, the J end lost 0 bases, and 7 bases lay between the germline ends. The CDR3 loop is CSVLSYQETQYF. The DNA for the CDR3 is TGCAGCGTTCTGTCTTACCAAGAGACCCAGTACTTC.

This chain connects TRBV20-1 to TRBJ2-7; a possible D gene is TRBD2 (7 bases). Between the trimmed V and J ends, which lost 0 bases and 0 bases, there was a span of 12 bases. Per the germline V gene, CDR1 is DFQATT and CDR2 is SNEGSKA (reference sequence). This CDR3 region has 15 residues. The CDR3: CSARDGRGNSYEQYF. The CDR3 bases are TGCAGTGCTAGAGATGGGAGGGGGAACTCCTACGAGCAGTACTTC.

V usage is TRBV11-2 and J usage is TRBJ1-2; D might be TRBD1 (6 bases). CDR1 and CDR2 (germline): SGHAT, FQNNGV. This CDR3 spans 14 amino acids. V gave up 5 bases and J gave up 10 bases, with 20 bases separating them. DNA for the CDR3: TGTGCCAGCAGCCGCATAACAGGGACGGAGGACTACACCTTC. Its translation: CASSRITGTEDYTF.

The chain employs TRBV20-1 and TRBJ2-1, with 7 bases matching TRBD2. Germline V CDR1 and CDR2: DFQATT, SNEGSKA (reference sequence). With V trimmed by 3 bases and J by 5 bases, 13 bases remained unmatched. The CDR3 extends over 16 amino acids. Here the CDR3 DNA reads TGCAGTGCTAGCTCCCTTCTAGCGGACCTAAACAATGAGCAGTTCTTC. Amino acids: CSASSLLADLNNEQFF.